Listed here are 3 T cell receptor beta chains from one sample, sequenced in a study of T cells in Graves' hyperthyroidism and ophthalmopathy. What was amplified from RNA transcripts were TCR beta CDR3 regions. In the first-round RT-PCR of the TCR CDR3, the HTBI primer set was used. In TCRdb, the multiplex PCR reads were re-called with MiXCR into one record per CDR3 protein. The sample includes hundreds of thousands of distinct CDR3 sequences, over 15% of them seen just once. Sequenced: blood. The receptor source for this set is a woman between 45 and 65 years old with Graves' hyperthyroidism that later progressed to Graves' ophthalmopathy.

In its sample, this clonotype was seen many times. V is TRBV18 and J is TRBJ2-5; tentative D call: TRBD2 (5 bases). Germline CDR1 reads KGHSH; CDR2 reads LQKENI. CDR3 size: 15 residues. V lost 0 bases to trimming and J lost 2 bases, with 10 bases between them. This CDR3 is CASSPPSSGQETQYF. The CDR3 DNA reads as TGTGCCAGCTCACCACCTTCCAGCGGTCAAGAGACCCAGTACTTC.

To note about this clonotype: The junction and the germline gene differ at one end; a read error may be behind it. This chain connects TRBV29-1 to TRBJ2-2; TRBD1 might be the D (5 bases). Germline CDR1 and CDR2: SQVTM and ANQGSEA. The CDR3 has 15 residues. As DNA, the CDR3 is TGCAGCGTCGAAGTTGCGGACAAGTACACCGGGGAGCTGTTTTTT. As protein: CSVEVADKYTGELFF.

At least ten counts were recorded for this clonotype. V usage is TRBV5-1 and J usage is TRBJ2-3; 7 bases are shared with TRBD2. J lost 3 bases, V lost 0 bases, and 7 bases had no gene match. CDR3 length: 16 residues. Germline CDR1 reads SGHRS; CDR2 reads YFSETQ. This CDR3 is CASSLEGRDRTDTQYF. CDR3 sequence (DNA): TGCGCCAGCAGCTTGGAAGGGAGGGATCGGACAGATACGCAGTATTTT.